This is a list of T cell receptor beta chains from one sample in a study of cytomegalovirus exposure and HLA in healthy donors. The repertoire was sequenced with immunoSEQ multiplex PCR; TCRdb's copy has only in-frame clones and lacks some. The sample contains 100,000 to 150,000 clones, about 79% of which appear only once. Sequenced: PBMCs. All receptors come from a man in his fifties in good health and CMV-seronegative. The CDR3 runs from the conserved cysteine through the conserved F or W. D genes are given only for firm matches. A row's size may be missing; if present it is once, few, many or a size class.

v_gene	j_gene	abundance	d_gene	CDR3aa	CDR3nt
TRBV18	TRBJ1-1	few	TRBD1	CASSLGQGAGTEAFF	TGTGCCAGCTCCCTGGGACAGGGGGCCGGGACTGAAGCTTTCTTT
TRBV7-9	TRBJ1-1	few	-	CSSSLERRFTEAFF	TGTTCCAGCAGCTTAGAGCGGAGGTTCACTGAAGCTTTCTTT
TRBV5-6	TRBJ2-5	-	-	CASSLVASWETQYF	TGTGCCAGCAGCTTGGTTGCGAGTTGGGAGACCCAGTACTTC
TRBV7-2	TRBJ2-7	few	TRBD1	CASSRTGTASYEQYF	TGTGCCAGCAGCCGCACCGGGACAGCCTCCTACGAGCAGTACTTC
TRBV7-9	TRBJ1-6	-	-	CASSEQRPLHF	TGTGCCAGCAGCGAACAGAGACCCCTCCACTTT
TRBV18	TRBJ1-2	-	-	CASSPLDRLQNYGYTF	TGTGCCAGCTCACCTCTCGACAGACTGCAAAACTATGGCTACACCTTC
TRBV18	TRBJ1-1	-	-	CASSPADILNTEAFF	TGTGCCAGCTCACCAGCGGACATCTTGAACACTGAAGCTTTCTTT
TRBV20-1	TRBJ2-5	-	-	CSAGPGETQYF	TGCAGTGCTGGGCCCGGAGAGACCCAGTACTTC
TRBV7-9	TRBJ1-2	once	TRBD1	CSSSRDRADYGYTF	TGTTCCAGCAGCCGGGACAGGGCGGACTATGGCTACACCTTC
TRBV5-1	TRBJ2-3	-	-	CASSLGLDTDTQYF	TGCGCCAGCAGCTTGGGACTAGACACAGATACGCAGTATTTT
TRBV28	TRBJ1-1	few	TRBD1	CASRDRGNTEAFF	TGTGCCAGCAGAGACAGGGGGAACACTGAAGCTTTCTTT
TRBV2	TRBJ2-7	-	-	CASINRASYEQYF	TGTGCCAGCATAAACAGGGCTTCCTACGAGCAGTACTTC
TRBV2	TRBJ2-1	-	-	CASVRSFAYNEQFF	TGTGCCAGCGTGCGTAGCTTCGCCTACAATGAGCAGTTCTTC
TRBV5-1	TRBJ1-1	few	TRBD1	CASSLGDRGVTEAFF	TGCGCCAGCAGCTTGGGGGACAGGGGTGTCACTGAAGCTTTCTTT
TRBV5-1	TRBJ2-7	-	TRBD1	CASSFGTGGLYEQYF	TGCGCCAGCAGCTTTGGGACAGGGGGCCTGTACGAGCAGTACTTC
TRBV19	TRBJ2-5	-	-	CASSSLRQETQYF	TGTGCCAGTAGTAGTCTTCGGCAAGAGACCCAGTACTTC
TRBV19	TRBJ1-1	-	-	CASSIDRASGGKNTEAFF	TGTGCCAGTAGTATAGATCGGGCATCCGGAGGGAAGAACACTGAAGCTTTCTTT
TRBV10-3	TRBJ2-1	-	-	CAIKIDSYNEQFF	TGTGCCATCAAAATAGATTCCTACAATGAGCAGTTCTTC
TRBV4-2	TRBJ2-7	-	TRBD1	CASSQGVNRGYEQYF	TGTGCCAGCAGCCAAGGCGTTAACAGGGGCTACGAGCAGTACTTC
TRBV6-1	TRBJ2-7	-	-	CASSEYIGSGVYEQYF	TGTGCCAGCAGTGAGTATATCGGGTCGGGGGTCTACGAGCAGTACTTC
TRBV6-1	TRBJ1-5	-	-	CASTTTVANQPQHF	TGTGCCAGCACCACGACAGTAGCAAATCAGCCCCAGCATTTT
TRBV21-1	TRBJ2-5	-	-	CASSLPQGLAGGGETQYF	TGTGCCAGCAGCCTCCCTCAAGGACTAGCGGGGGGCGGAGAGACCCAGTACTTC
TRBV5-1	TRBJ2-5	-	-	CASSLVGGEETQYF	TGCGCCAGCAGCTTGGTAGGGGGGGAAGAGACCCAGTACTTC
TRBV10-3	TRBJ1-1	-	-	CAISESVTYNTEAFF	TGTGCCATCAGTGAGTCCGTAACCTACAACACTGAAGCTTTCTTT
TRBV4-3	TRBJ2-7	-	-	CASSTGGLEGEQYF	TGCGCCAGCAGCACCGGGGGTCTAGAGGGCGAGCAGTACTTC
TRBV6-5	TRBJ2-5	-	-	CASSYNYRVIGETQYF	TGTGCCAGCAGTTATAATTACAGGGTGATAGGGGAGACCCAGTACTTC
TRBV4-2	TRBJ2-7	once	TRBD1	CASSQERTGTGVGEQYF	TGTGCCAGCAGCCAAGAACGAACCGGGACAGGGGTTGGAGAGCAGTACTTC
TRBV19	TRBJ2-1	-	TRBD2	CASSIDASGGAGDEQFF	TGTGCCAGTAGTATAGACGCTAGCGGGGGGGCTGGGGATGAGCAGTTCTTC
TRBV5-4	TRBJ2-3	-	TRBD2	CASSVSGGTDTQYF	TGTGCCAGCAGCGTGAGCGGGGGCACTGATACGCAGTATTTT
TRBV9	TRBJ1-2	-	-	CASSREEGYTF	TGTGCCAGCAGCCGGGAGGAGGGCTACACCTTC
TRBV4-1	TRBJ2-3	-	TRBD2	CASSQSSGVGGTDTQYF	TGCGCCAGCAGCCAATCCAGCGGGGTGGGGGGCACAGATACGCAGTATTTT
TRBV7-9	TRBJ1-2	-	TRBD1	CSSSLVGQDQGVHGYTF	TGTTCCAGCAGCTTAGTGGGACAGGACCAAGGGGTCCATGGCTACACCTTC
TRBV19	TRBJ2-6	few	-	CASRFSGANVLTF	TGTGCCAGTCGGTTCTCTGGGGCCAACGTCCTGACTTTC
TRBV19	TRBJ1-5	-	-	CASNSFNSNQPQHF	TGTGCCAGTAACAGCTTCAATAGCAATCAGCCCCAGCATTTT
TRBV5-6	TRBJ2-2	-	TRBD1	CASSLPGTVTGELFF	TGTGCCAGCAGCCTCCCCGGGACAGTCACCGGGGAGCTGTTTTTT
TRBV18	TRBJ1-3	few	-	CASSPSLPGNTIYF	TGTGCCAGCTCACCCTCTCTTCCTGGAAACACCATATATTTT
TRBV7-6	TRBJ1-4	-	-	CATSQRAGGGSNEKLFF	TGTGCCACTTCACAACGAGCCGGGGGGGGCTCTAATGAAAAACTGTTTTTT
TRBV18	TRBJ1-1	-	-	CASSPNTGMNTEAFF	TGTGCCAGCTCACCAAACACGGGTATGAACACTGAAGCTTTCTTT
TRBV19	TRBJ2-3	-	-	CASSIAGADTQYF	TGTGCCAGTAGTATAGCAGGCGCAGATACGCAGTATTTT
TRBV20-1	TRBJ1-1	once	-	CSVGRRTEAFF	TGCAGTGTGGGGAGAAGGACTGAAGCTTTCTTT
TRBV19	TRBJ1-1	-	TRBD1	CASSIVGQKNTEAFF	TGTGCCAGTAGTATAGTGGGACAGAAGAACACTGAAGCTTTCTTT
TRBV18	TRBJ2-1	-	TRBD1	CASSPTGVHSYNEQFF	TGTGCCAGCTCGCCAACAGGGGTCCACTCCTACAATGAGCAGTTCTTC